This TCR beta chain was recovered during a study of early T cells in non-severe SARS-CoV-2 infection. Study context: Sequencing input comprised bulk RNA from unsorted whole blood; chain pairing was not available. Broader study findings: Lookups in VDJdb leaned toward anti-spike CD8 responses and missed private and CD4 specificities.

A word on this clonotype: Its antigen is not known.

Germline CDR1 and CDR2: DFQATT and SNEGSKA (reference sequence). The CDR3 has 15 amino acids. V dropped 0 bases and J dropped 2 bases, with 11 bases sitting between them. As part of library construction, unique molecular identifiers were attached to individual cDNA molecules. Each CDR3 protein is one row after TCRdb ran MiXCR on the 5' RACE reads. Found here are 53,000 or so distinct CDR3 sequences, approximately 12% of them singletons; the top ten hold over 2%. The chain carries TRBV20-1 and TRBJ2-1, with D possibly matching TRBD2 (6 bases). The source is an adult who was a healthcare worker with PCR-confirmed SARS-CoV-2 infection or an uninfected control (not recorded which). Sequenced here: whole blood, sampled at baseline. The CDR3 nucleotides read TGCAGTGCTAGAGACGTGACTAGGCCCTACAATGAGCAGTTCTTC. As protein: CSARDVTRPYNEQFF.